This T cell receptor beta chain was retrieved from a study of T-cell memory formation after mild COVID-19. TCRdb passed the 5' RACE reads through MiXCR, listing each CDR3 protein once. The data show 150,000 to 200,000 distinct CDR3 sequences, roughly 28% seen once. This clonotype was picked up a small number of times. Its antigen is still unknown. Germline CDR1 is GTSNPN and CDR2 is SVGIG (reference sequence). The trim removed 0 bases at V and 2 bases at J, leaving 4 bases unmatched. CDR3 length: 15 amino acids. Study observations and caveats: Clones that got smaller from day 15 to 85 had even CD4/CD8, while clones growing later tipped toward CD4+.

The receptor comes from an adult woman who had mild COVID-19 (a few samples of this study predate the infection). Cell type and time point are not known. The source material was PBMCs or a T cell subset sorted from them (not recorded which). The gene calls are TRBV30 and TRBJ1-5; 7 positions agree with TRBD1. The CDR3 region is CAWSVGTVGNQPQHF. The CDR3 DNA reads TGTGCCTGGAGTGTTGGGACAGTCGGCAATCAGCCCCAGCATTTT.